This T cell receptor beta chain comes out of a study of blood T cell repertoires in COVID-19. The wider study: Samples of COVID-19 (acute and convalescent) were obtained from the United States, Italy and Spain. T cells, B-cell-depleted T cells, or PBMCs supplied cDNA or gDNA.

Measured with immunoSEQ multiplex PCR; TCRdb has only the in-frame clones, and not every one. This sample has about 250,000 clones; roughly 80% occur once, and the top ten carry about 4.5%. Germline loops: CDR1 SGHKS, CDR2 YYEKEE (reference sequence). The CDR3 runs 14 residues. V was shortened by 3 bases and J by 4 bases, with 13 bases between the two germline ends. Material: peripheral blood. The chain is built from TRBV5-5 and TRBJ1-1, with D possibly TRBD1 on 6 matching bases. The source of this sequence is a man over 45 with active or convalescent COVID-19. CDR3 amino acids: CASSSGTMITEAFF. The CDR3 nucleotides are TGTGCCAGCAGCTCTGGGACAATGATCACTGAAGCTTTCTTT.